The present entry profiles one T cell receptor (beta chain) with its context. This clone was observed once. Which antigen it targets is not known. Per-base quality was not reported, and no clone a single base away is much larger than it. The library was made by the immunoSEQ multiplex PCR assay. A mixture of 60 forward primers for TCR Vbeta segments and 13 reverse primers for TCR Jbeta segments was used in the multiplex PCR. The CDR3 region of rearranged TCR beta genes was amplified from genomic DNA by a multiplex PCR assay. The amplified TCR beta libraries were sequenced on the Illumina HiSeq System as 87-base-pair reads. Per the original workflow: A later analysis tallied around 87 million unique TCR beta chains across the 660 or so repertoires, and about 10 million of those chains were shared by two or more donors. A nearest-neighbor algorithm error-corrected the raw reads and collapsed the reads into unique sequences, merging closely related sequences to remove PCR and sequencing errors. CDR3 sequences were aligned to IMGT reference sequences to assign V, D and J gene segments. For a sequence to be retained, at least a six-nucleotide match to both a V gene segment and a J gene segment was required. Rearrangements were called productive when the CDR3 lacked stop codons and stayed in frame with V and J; all others were non-productive. Following IMGT convention, CDR3 was defined as the stretch from the second conserved V-encoded cysteine to the conserved J-encoded phenylalanine. The earlier analysis of roughly 590 of the donors excluded sequences that lacked an unambiguous match to a single V gene segment. An earlier analysis of several hundred of the donors called V segments functional above 56.7% productive rearrangements and segregating when the between-donor standard deviation exceeded 5%. To diagnose cytomegalovirus status from the catalog of TCR beta chain sequences, a statistical classification framework was built. A later analysis assigned V and J genes by comparing TCR nucleotide sequences with IMGT/GENE-DB human TR gene sequences. In a later analysis, CDR3 sequences and most-parsimonious VDJ recombination scenarios were assigned using the TCRdist pipeline. In a later analysis, each TCR beta chain was defined by its CDR3 amino acid sequence together with its V-gene family, and reads without a unique V-gene family were excluded. A later analysis removed several hundred highly shared, low-generation-probability nucleotide sequences to deal with suspected cross-contamination and a sequencing artifact. For each public chain, a later analysis derived a clonal expansion index from normalized ranks of inferred template counts within each repertoire. Generation probabilities in a later analysis came from a VDJ recombination model fitted to out-of-frame rearrangements, and those results were checked against IGoR. Hypergeometric tests were used in a later analysis to score TCR-TCR, TCR-HLA and TCR-CMV co-occurrence, with a repertoire-size bias correction applied to the TCR pairs. To estimate false discovery rates, a later analysis permuted the HLA or CMV assignments 20 times. In a later analysis, co-occurring TCRs were grouped using DBSCAN, and TCRdist sequence similarity was added for clustering within HLA-allele-positive subsets. Co-occurrence clustering excluded repertoires with fewer than 30,000 or more than 120,000 public chains, plus five with anomalous nucleotide sharing. Imported from immuneACCESS, the table was reduced by TCRdb to in-frame sequences with V and J called. These copies leave out some clones; in studies compared against another copy, an unresolved V gene accounts for under half, and the cause of the remainder is not known. V, J and clone size reflect that table, while D and trimming were determined from the DNA. The sample contains some 220,000 clones, roughly 85% of them found a single time. The ten most abundant clones make up approximately 0.24% of the sample.

Taken from the germline V gene (reference sequence), the CDR1 and CDR2 loops are LNHDA and SQIVND. Measured from the cysteine to the phenylalanine, the CDR3 is 16 residues long. Solely the CDR3 DNA is kept, with 48 bases framed from the first base. The junction shows trimming of 2 bases on V and 1 base on J, plus 12 bases between the germline ends. The cohort comprised under 700 healthy bone marrow donors. All cohort members were sampled while nominally healthy, although unrecorded immune exposures were likely present. The donor was CMV seronegative and belonged to the group of over 300 seronegative cohort members. Every donor gave a peripheral blood sample, and the peripheral blood mononuclear cells from that sample were used for TCR beta sequencing. The Qiagen DNeasy Blood Extraction Kit was used to extract genomic DNA from the blood cell samples. The entry originates in a study of cytomegalovirus exposure and HLA in healthy donors (TCRdb year 2017). With respect to the entire study: In an earlier analysis of under 750 of the donors, 250 to 300 Gb of sequence data and 117 million unique TCR beta sequences from roughly 180 million T cells were reported. In addition to the first cohort of 666 subjects, a separate validation cohort of 120 different subjects was used. Because of strong linkage in the cohort, five DR-DQ haplotypes were treated as single units for association and clustering. An early release that covered several hundred HLA-typed donors contained 300 to 350 gigabases of sequencing data and 85 million to 100 million unique TCR sequences. Among about 400 genotyped donors of the cohort, an average of about 220,000 unique TCR beta nucleotide sequences was sequenced per donor, of which roughly 17% were non-productive. To predict cytomegalovirus infection status, the study brought together high-throughput TCR immunosequencing, statistical association of individual TCRs with disease status, and machine learning. In a later genetic analysis, genome-wide SNP genotypes for about 65% of the roughly 670 donors were used, and that subset was treated as a discovery cohort. The number of donors typed differed by locus, with roughly 620-640 for A, B, C, DRB1 and DQB1, around 500 for DQA1, about 610 for DPA1, and about 450 for DPB1. The study profiled the T cell repertoires of under 850 subjects by immunosequencing and related them to cytomegalovirus serostatus. Among the roughly 390 genotyped donors, approximately 82% belonged to the genetic ancestry cluster associated with self-reported Caucasian donors. A later analysis re-analyzed previously published TCR beta repertoires from approximately 700 donors and added high-resolution HLA genotyping to study TCR occurrence patterns. Every discovery cohort repertoire had been produced on one sequencing platform. Rather than using new phenotypic data, the later analysis identified candidate immune exposures from TCR beta sequences and from how often those sequences occurred across donors. Donor age, sex, ethnicity and CMV serostatus were compiled alongside the repertoire data. The aim of the study was to test whether cataloging public T cell receptors could identify signatures of past pathogen exposure. HLA typing included class I and class II loci at four-digit resolution. To decide whether each TCR beta V gene segment behaved as functional or pseudogenic, an earlier analysis of 587 of the donors relied on high-throughput TCR beta sequencing.

Summary of the overall study and its limitations: The study gave a list of under 200 TCR beta chains associated with cytomegalovirus. Across donors, most TCR sequences were observed very rarely, whereas some public TCRs were present in many individuals. A later analysis reported that several top co-occurrence clusters appeared linked to parvovirus B19, influenza, CMV and Epstein-Barr virus. In a later analysis, most CMV-associated TCR beta chains were found to appear HLA-restricted, with HLA associations seemingly driven largely by CMV exposure. The only immune exposure information available for the cohort was CMV serostatus. Roughly 15 rarely observed V segments, including chromosome 9 orphons, were excluded from the earlier analysis of some 590 of the donors because counts were too low. Because HLA typing was unavailable for some donors at each locus, only the typed subset was used in association tests. According to a later genetic analysis, donors in an Asian-associated ancestry cluster had fewer N-insertions in productive TCRs than the approximately 630-donor mean. In a later analysis, TCR association rates were found to vary across HLA loci, with the most associated TCRs seen for DRB1 alleles and the fewest for HLA-C alleles. Only TCR beta chains were sequenced in this cohort, and the absence of alpha or paired-chain data limited detectable features. Compared with equally common non-associated chains, HLA-associated TCR beta chains in a later analysis were more clonally expanded and had lower generation probabilities. Roughly uniform sequencing depth across donors was assumed in presence/absence analyses, although this assumption may not hold. A few of the identified cytomegalovirus-associated TCR beta chains were confirmed in vitro to be specific for cytomegalovirus antigens. The sequencing pipeline was judged likely to have produced a cluster of highly shared sequence variants as a technical artifact. When HLA alleles, especially DR and DQ, strongly co-occurred, TCR associations were difficult to assign to individual alleles. Cytomegalovirus status was reported to be diagnosed by the classifier with high specificity and sensitivity in both the original and validation cohorts. A further reported finding was that TCR beta sequences accurately predicted the HLA-A and HLA-B alleles for most subjects in the first cohort. Some IMGT-functional V segments, including TRBV6-2 and TRBV6-3, could not be distinguished by the 87-base-pair reads and were therefore excluded. Correlated functional status among segregating V segments might reflect linkage disequilibrium, but an unknown experimental factor could not be ruled out. The authors suggested that the approach could potentially be generalized to other disease states and immunological phenotypes. In an earlier analysis of roughly 500 of the donors, most TCR beta V segments appeared in productive rearrangements about 87% or about 30% of the time, broadly matching IMGT annotations. Specific HLA alleles were associated with 16,951 TCR beta sequences at a false discovery rate of 0.05 in a later analysis. A later genetic analysis associated a missense DCLRE1C variant with V-gene and J-gene trimming of TCR beta chains, and an independent cohort replicated the association.

The V and J segments used are TRBV19 and TRBJ1-5; matching of 5 bases hints at TRBD1 as the D gene. The sequence was obtained from a girl aged 2 to 10 in good health and CMV-seronegative. The specimen sequenced was PBMCs. The DNA sequence is TGTGCCAGTAGTATACAGGGAAGACTCAGCAATCAGCCCCAGCATTTT. This translates into CASSIQGRLSNQPQHF.